The entry below gives a single T cell receptor (beta chain) sequence along with its context. The data were obtained in a study of blood T cell repertoires in COVID-19. Overall study: Samples of COVID-19 (acute and convalescent) were obtained from the United States, Italy and Spain.

Original processing methods: Amplifying reference gene primers gave estimates of nucleated cell counts. The repertoire was sequenced with immunoSEQ multiplex PCR; TCRdb's copy has only in-frame clones and lacks some. For V, J and clone size, that table is used; D and trimming come from the DNA. The sample includes around 190,000 clones, about three quarters of them seen just once. V trimming: 5 bases; J trimming: 0 bases; junction bases outside the gene matches: 3. The CDR3 consists of 15 residues. CDR1 and CDR2 (germline): SGHVS, FNYEAQ. The clonotype was recovered from a woman aged 50 to 60 with active or convalescent COVID-19. The chain couples TRBV7-6 to TRBJ2-1; 8 bases fit TRBD2. The sequenced sample consisted of peripheral blood. In DNA form, the CDR3 reads TGTGCCAGCAGCGAGCGGGAGAGCTCCTACAATGAGCAGTTCTTC. Translating gives CASSERESSYNEQFF.